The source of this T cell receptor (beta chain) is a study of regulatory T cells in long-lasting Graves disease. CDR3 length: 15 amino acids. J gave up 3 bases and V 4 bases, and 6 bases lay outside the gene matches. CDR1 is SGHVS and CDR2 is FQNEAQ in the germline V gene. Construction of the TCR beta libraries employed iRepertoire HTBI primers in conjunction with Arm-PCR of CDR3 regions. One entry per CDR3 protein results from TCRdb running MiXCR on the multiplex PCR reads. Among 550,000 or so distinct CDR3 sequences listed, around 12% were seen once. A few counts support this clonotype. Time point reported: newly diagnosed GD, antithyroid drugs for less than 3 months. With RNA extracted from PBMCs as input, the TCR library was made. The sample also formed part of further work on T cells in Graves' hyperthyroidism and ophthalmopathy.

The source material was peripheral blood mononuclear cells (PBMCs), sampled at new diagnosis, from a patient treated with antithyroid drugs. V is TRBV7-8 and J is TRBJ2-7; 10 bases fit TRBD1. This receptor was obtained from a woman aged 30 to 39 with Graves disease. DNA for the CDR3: TGTGCCAGCAGCTACAGACAGGGGGCTCTCTACGAGCAGTACTTC. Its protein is CASSYRQGALYEQYF.